These 8 T cell receptor beta chains were all obtained from the same sample, sequenced in a study of blood T cell repertoires in COVID-19. The repertoire was sequenced with immunoSEQ multiplex PCR; TCRdb's copy has only in-frame clones and lacks some. The sample shows 45,000 to 65,000 clones, approximately 84% of them seen only once. Sequenced material: peripheral blood. Source of these receptors: a human donor in a cohort sampled during active COVID-19.

The V and J genes are TRBV27 and TRBJ2-1; D perhaps matches TRBD1 (6 bases). The CDR3 covers 16 residues. CDR1 is MNHEY, CDR2 SMNVEV, per germline (reference sequence). Trimming pared 4 bases from V and 10 bases from J, leaving 23 bases between. As DNA, the CDR3 is TGTGCCAGCAGTTCCCACTCCGGGACACTCGAGCCGGAGCAGTTCTTC. Translation: CASSSHSGTLEPEQFF.

Comment on this clone: One end of the junction does not line up with germline, which may come from a read error. This rearrangement joins TRBV9 to TRBJ2-2; no definite D call. The germline CDR1 and CDR2 sequences are SGDLS and YYNGEE. CDR3 length: 12 amino acids. CDR3 bases: TGTGCCAGCAGCCCAAACATCGGGGAGCTGTTTTTT. Residues: CASSPNIGELFF.

This clone was seen a handful of times. Written as DNA, the CDR3 is TGTGCCAGCAGTTTCTCCCTACTACAGGGGATTCGGTCTAATTCACCCCTCCACTTT. Amino acids: CASSFSLLQGIRSNSPLHF. The genes are TRBV27 and TRBJ1-6; TRBD1 aligns across 7 bases. The CDR3 extends over 19 amino acids. With 3 bases clipped from V and 6 bases from J, the junction kept 17 bases outside the gene matches. The germline gives CDR1 MNHEY, CDR2 SMNVEV (reference sequence).

The chain employs TRBV19 and TRBJ2-5, with 7 bases matching TRBD1. Germline CDR1 reads LNHDA; CDR2 reads SQIVND (reference sequence). The junction had 3 bases not matched to a gene; V was cut back by 2 bases and J by 3 bases. CDR3 size: 14 residues. CDR3 bases: TGTGCCAGTAGTATAATAGGACAGGAAGAGACCCAGTACTTC. Residues: CASSIIGQEETQYF.

This clone was counted a few times. The gene calls are TRBV30 and TRBJ2-1; D is ambiguous. V gave up 3 bases and J gave up 0 bases, with 12 bases separating them. This CDR3 is 15 amino acids long. Germline V gene lookup returns CDR1 GTSNPN and CDR2 SVGIG (reference sequence). Here the CDR3 DNA reads TGTGCCTGGAGCCGAGGCAGAAGCTCCTACAATGAGCAGTTCTTC. It codes for CAWSRGRSSYNEQFF.

The chain couples TRBV7-2 to TRBJ2-1; 7 bases map to TRBD2. The V gene's germline CDR1 is SGHTA and CDR2 FQGNSA. There are 14 residues in the CDR3. Trimming removed 5 bases from V and 5 bases from J; junction bases left unmatched: 6. The CDR3 region is CASSIVGGNNEQFF. DNA for the CDR3: TGTGCCAGCAGCATCGTGGGGGGGAACAATGAGCAGTTCTTC.

This clone was seen a handful of times. This chain joins TRBV5-1 and TRBJ2-2; 10 bases line up with TRBD2. This CDR3 spans 16 amino acids. Per the germline V gene, CDR1 is SGHRS and CDR2 is YFSETQ. V lost 0 bases to trimming and J lost 4 bases; unmatched junction nucleotides: 3. As DNA, the CDR3 is TGCGCCAGCAGCTTGGCTAGCGGGAGTGGCACCGGGGAGCTGTTTTTT. Translating it yields CASSLASGSGTGELFF.

This chain connects TRBV28 to TRBJ2-4, with 8 bases fitting TRBD1. The V and J ends lost 7 bases and 2 bases, in that order; junction bases with no gene match: 10. This CDR3 is 16 amino acids long. The V gene's germline CDR1 is MDHEN and CDR2 SYDVKM. The chain's CDR3 is CASNPRTGTSKNIQYF. The CDR3 DNA is TGTGCCAGCAACCCTCGGACAGGGACTTCCAAAAACATTCAGTACTTC.